These 13 T cell receptor beta chains came from one sample sequenced in a study of shared clonotypes between healthy human individuals (dated by TCRdb to about 2020). The library came from the immunoSEQ multiplex PCR assay. Here the immuneACCESS table is served through TCRdb, limited to in-frame sequences with V and J called. Missing clones are a known gap in these copies; in checked studies unresolved V genes cover under half, and the rest lacks a known reason. The sample table records about 600,000 clones; almost 97% of these occur just once. Together, the top ten hold approximately 0.057% of the sample. The specimen sequenced was naive CD4+ T cells sorted from blood. The cell subset or site label of this sample denotes: CD45RA+ positively selected. These receptors came from a woman between 25 and 40 years old in good health.

The V and J genes are TRBV2 and TRBJ2-5; no reliable D call. Judging by the DNA end, TRBJ2-7 fits better; the J call may be wrong. This CDR3 has 14 residues. Germline V gene sequence: CDR1 SNHLY, CDR2 FYNNEI. CDR3 protein: CASSIRTASYEQYF. In DNA, the CDR3 is TGTGCCAGCAGTATCCGGACGGCGAGCTACGAGCAGTACTTC.

This chain uses TRBV7-6 with TRBJ1-2; weak D call: TRBD1 (5 bases). The CDR3 loop spans 12 amino acids. CDR1 SGHVS and CDR2 FNYEAQ come from the germline V gene. Trimming took 1 base from V and 6 from J, leaving 6 bases between them. Here the CDR3 reads CASSLVGDGYTF. The CDR3 bases are TGTGCCAGCAGCTTAGTGGGGGATGGCTACACCTTC.

This CDR3 reads CASSLPGTGGFEQYF. CDR3 DNA: TGTGCCAGCAGCTTACCCGGGACAGGGGGCTTCGAGCAGTACTTC. The V and J genes are TRBV13 and TRBJ2-7, with 12 bases that match TRBD1. The CDR3 totals 15 residues. V lost 2 bases to trimming and J lost 6 bases; unmatched junction nucleotides: 5. Germline V CDR1 and CDR2: PRHDT, FYEKMQ (reference sequence).

The rearrangement uses TRBV2 and TRBJ2-1; D gene ambiguous. This CDR3 contains 15 residues. Germline V CDR1 and CDR2: SNHLY, FYNNEI. Trimming took 3 bases from V and 5 from J, leaving 14 bases between them. As DNA, the CDR3 is TGTGCCAGCAGTGATCTGGGGATGGGGAACAATGAGCAGTTCTTC. It encodes CASSDLGMGNNEQFF.

This chain joins TRBV15 and TRBJ1-1; D unresolved. The CDR3 is 16 amino acids. Deletions cut 1 base from V and 4 bases from J, with 16 bases between. Germline lookup yields CDR1 LNHNV and CDR2 YYDKDF (reference sequence). The CDR3 DNA reads TGTGCCACCAGCAGAGTCCGAGTCGGGAGCCGCACTGAAGCTTTCTTT. This gives the protein CATSRVRVGSRTEAFF.

The V and J genes are TRBV4-1 and TRBJ2-7, with D perhaps matching TRBD1 or TRBD2 (5 bases each). This CDR3 comprises 15 residues. Trimming pared 5 bases from V and 2 bases from J, leaving 16 bases between. The V gene's germline CDR1 is MGHRA and CDR2 YSYEKL. The CDR3 reads CASSFGQGVTYEQYF. CDR3 nucleotides: TGCGCCAGCAGCTTTGGCCAGGGAGTTACCTACGAGCAGTACTTC.

V gene TRBV5-5 combines with J gene TRBJ2-1; no clear D. The CDR3 length is 11 residues. Germline values: CDR1 SGHKS, CDR2 YYEKEE (reference sequence). The germline V and J ends were trimmed by 4 bases and 8 bases, with 7 bases remaining between them. CDR3 region: CASSGGYEQFF. The CDR3 DNA is TGTGCCAGCAGCGGTGGGTATGAGCAGTTCTTC. Complete variable domain (other parts from reference TRBV5-5 and TRBJ2-1): DAGVTQSPTHLIKTRGQQVTLRCSPISGHKSVSWYQQVLGQGPQFIFQYYEKEERGRGNFPDRFSARQFPNYSSELNVNALLLGDSALYLCASSGGYEQFFGPGTRLTVL.

CDR3 sequence: CAIGASGSYEQYF. The CDR3 DNA sequence: TGTGCCATCGGGGCTAGCGGGAGTTACGAGCAGTACTTC. The chain carries TRBV10-3 and TRBJ2-7, with 10 bases identical to TRBD2. V gave up 8 bases and J gave up 4 bases; unmatched junction bases: 5. This CDR3 comprises 13 residues. CDR1 ENHRY and CDR2 SYGVKD come from the germline V gene.

The chain recombines TRBV2 with TRBJ2-6; the D is unclear. The V and J ends lost 5 bases and 1 base respectively, with 3 bases between them. The germline V gene has CDR1 SNHLY and CDR2 FYNNEI. This CDR3 is 13 amino acids long. In DNA form, the CDR3 reads TGTGCCAGCAGTACATCTGGGGCCAACGTCCTGACTTTC. It yields the protein CASSTSGANVLTF.

The chain's CDR3 is CASKGGAWAEKLFF. Here the CDR3 DNA reads TGTGCCAGCAAGGGAGGGGCGTGGGCTGAAAAACTGTTTTTT. The chain employs TRBV2 and TRBJ1-4; D possibly corresponds to TRBD1 (5 bases). The germline CDR1 and CDR2 sequences are SNHLY and FYNNEI. The V end was cut by 7 bases, the J end by 7 bases, with 16 bases between. The CDR3 is 14 residues long.

V and J are TRBV20-1 and TRBJ1-1, with D unresolved. Trimming cost V 0 bases and J 5 bases, with 4 bases left between them. The CDR3 covers 11 residues. Germline V gene data show CDR1 as DFQATT and CDR2 as SNEGSKA (reference sequence). CDR3 DNA: TGCAGTGCTAGAGATGAAACTGAAGCTTTCTTT. This gives the protein CSARDETEAFF.

V is TRBV27 and J is TRBJ2-7; no firm D call. V lost 5 bases and J 2 bases, leaving 16 bases between the germline ends. The CDR3 is 15 amino acids. The germline CDR1 and CDR2 sequences are MNHEY and SMNVEV (reference sequence). CDR3 bases: TGTGCCAGCAGTCCTAGACAATCTCCCACCTACGAGCAGTACTTC. Translation gives CASSPRQSPTYEQYF.

This chain connects TRBV11-2 to TRBJ2-1; TRBD2 agrees at 8 bases. This CDR3 is 17 amino acids long. Germline V gene data show CDR1 as SGHAT and CDR2 as FQNNGV. The trim removed 4 bases at V and 7 bases at J, leaving 15 bases unmatched. CDR3 bases: TGTGCCAGCAGCTCATACAATGGCCTAGCGGGCTTGAATGAGCAGTTCTTC. Amino acids: CASSSYNGLAGLNEQFF.